The 28 T cell receptor beta chains below come from one sample, sequenced in a study of shared clonotypes between healthy human individuals. Using immunoSEQ multiplex PCR, the repertoire was profiled, and TCRdb retains in-frame clones only, with some absent. The data contain around 2.1 million clones, more than 90% of them singletons. The sequencing sample was made of naive CD4+ T cells sorted from blood. Subset described: CD45RA+ positively selected. Receptors were obtained from a man younger than 30 in good health.

This rearrangement joins TRBV13 to TRBJ1-1; the D is unclear. Trimming removed 4 bases from V and 0 bases from J, with 6 bases in between. The CDR3 spans 13 residues. CDR1 PRHDT and CDR2 FYEKMQ come from the germline V gene (reference sequence). In nucleotides, the CDR3 is TGTGCCAGCAGCTCGTCACTGAACACTGAAGCTTTCTTT. Amino acid sequence: CASSSSLNTEAFF.

The chain couples TRBV11-2 to TRBJ1-4, with 11 bases matching TRBD1. From germline, CDR1 is SGHAT and CDR2 FQNNGV. V trimming: 5 bases; J trimming: 7 bases; junction bases outside the gene matches: 6. This CDR3 has 15 residues. The CDR3 DNA follows: TGTGCCAGCAGCATCGGACAGGGGGCTAGTGAAAAACTGTTTTTT. Its protein product is CASSIGQGASEKLFF.

The chain combines TRBV10-2 with TRBJ2-4; a possible D gene is TRBD1 (5 bases). V lost 2 bases to trimming and J lost 2 bases, with 10 bases between them. The CDR3 has 15 amino acids. Germline CDR1 and CDR2: WSHSY and SAAADI. The CDR3 DNA sequence: TGCGCCAGCAGTGAGCTCCCAGGGACCAAAAACATTCAGTACTTC. This sequence encodes CASSELPGTKNIQYF.

J is TRBJ2-5 and V is TRBV7-2; the match to TRBD2 covers 11 bases. The J segment lost 2 bases and the V segment lost 0 bases, leaving 8 bases of the junction unmatched. Germline CDR1 is SGHTA and CDR2 is FQGNSA. The CDR3 runs 18 residues. Here the CDR3 reads CASSLAPSTSGSQETQYF. DNA for the CDR3: TGTGCCAGCAGCTTAGCGCCCTCTACTAGCGGGAGTCAAGAGACCCAGTACTTC. The full variable domain, rest sourced from reference TRBV7-2 and TRBJ2-5, is GAGVSQSPSNKVTEKGKDVELRCDPISGHTALYWYRQSLGQGLEFLIYFQGNSAPDKSGLPSDRFSAERTGGSVSTLTIQRTQQEDSAVYLCASSLAPSTSGSQETQYFGPGTRLLVL.

The J gene is TRBJ1-5, the V gene TRBV27, with TRBD1 identical over 7 bases. The V gene's germline CDR1 is MNHEY and CDR2 SMNVEV (reference sequence). The CDR3 contains 12 residues. Trimming took 6 bases from V and 9 from J; bases not matched to a gene: 5. CDR3 residues: CASRTGFLPQHF. The CDR3 DNA follows: TGTGCCAGCAGGACAGGGTTTCTGCCCCAGCATTTT.

This clone has a handful of counts. This sample also contains other DNA sequences that code for the same CDR3. The chain is built from TRBV5-1 and TRBJ2-7; D unclear. The CDR3 loop spans 12 amino acids. The V gene's germline CDR1 is SGHRS and CDR2 YFSETQ. V gave up 0 bases and J gave up 2 bases, with 3 bases separating them. CDR3 residues: CASSLGAYEQYF. CDR3 bases: TGCGCCAGCAGCTTGGGGGCCTACGAGCAGTACTTC.

CDR3 nucleotide sequence: TGTGCCAGTAGCGGCCTAGATACGCAGTATTTT. The encoded protein is CASSGLDTQYF. The chain has TRBV10-3 and TRBJ2-3; TRBD2 is a possible D gene (6 bases). This CDR3 is 11 amino acids long. Per germline, CDR1 ENHRY and CDR2 SYGVKD. Deletions cut 10 bases from V and 5 bases from J, with 10 bases between.

V and J are TRBV28 and TRBJ2-7; perhaps TRBD2 as D (6 bases). The CDR3 covers 15 residues. Trimming shortened V by 6 bases and J by 1 base, and 16 bases separated the two germline ends. CDR1 is MDHEN, CDR2 SYDVKM, per germline. CDR3 protein: CASSPALGRSYEQYF. In DNA, the CDR3 is TGTGCCAGCAGCCCGGCATTGGGGAGGTCCTACGAGCAGTACTTC.

A few counts support this clone. The genes are TRBV7-9 and TRBJ1-1; weak D call: TRBD1 (6 bases). V lost 3 bases to trimming and J lost 5 bases, with 16 bases between them. Germline V gives CDR1 SEHNR, CDR2 FQNEAQ (reference sequence). This CDR3 is 15 amino acids long. CDR3 nucleotides: TGTGCCAGCAGCTTTCCCGAACAGGGTCGGACTGAAGCTTTCTTT. Translation gives CASSFPEQGRTEAFF.

V is TRBV6-5 and J is TRBJ2-4, with D perhaps TRBD1 or TRBD2 (5 bases each). The V and J ends lost 8 bases and 6 bases respectively, with 11 bases between them. CDR3 length: 12 residues. Per the germline V gene, CDR1 is MNHEY and CDR2 is SVGAGI. CDR3 DNA: TGTGCCAGCGGGGGAAGGGGAAACATTCAGTACTTC. This sequence encodes CASGGRGNIQYF.

The CDR3 here is CATSLEGVTYEQYF. CDR3 sequence (DNA): TGTGCCACCAGTTTGGAGGGAGTCACCTACGAGCAGTACTTC. The gene calls are TRBV15 and TRBJ2-7; D perhaps matches TRBD2 (6 bases). The CDR3 consists of 14 residues. Germline V CDR1 and CDR2: LNHNV, YYDKDF (reference sequence). The V end lost 6 bases, the J end lost 2 bases, and 14 bases lay between the germline ends.

The rearrangement joins TRBV7-9 to TRBJ2-3, with TRBD2 matching over 7 bases. Germline CDR1 reads SEHNR; CDR2 reads FQNEAQ (reference sequence). The CDR3 length is 15 residues. V lost 0 bases, J lost 2 bases, and 2 bases stayed unmatched. The CDR3 DNA reads as TGTGCCAGCAGCTTAGCAGCGGGGTTCACAGATACGCAGTATTTT. As protein: CASSLAAGFTDTQYF.

J is TRBJ1-3 and V is TRBV6-5; tentatively, D is TRBD1 (5 bases). V was pared by 8 bases and J by 0 bases, with 11 bases between. The CDR3 extends over 14 amino acids. Per the germline V gene, CDR1 is MNHEY and CDR2 is SVGAGI. CDR3 protein: CASGAGNSGNTIYF. The CDR3 region has the DNA TGTGCCAGCGGGGCGGGCAACTCTGGAAACACCATATATTTT.

With regard to this clone: At the DNA level, this CDR3 is encoded by other sequences in the same sample as well. The V gene is TRBV2, the J gene TRBJ1-6; D unresolved. V was clipped by 8 bases and J by 1 base, with 9 bases between them. This CDR3 contains 14 residues. CDR1 and CDR2 from the germline V gene are SNHLY and FYNNEI. Here the CDR3 reads CASRVGSYNSPLHF. The CDR3 region has the DNA TGTGCCAGCCGGGTGGGTTCCTATAATTCACCCCTCCACTTT.

The genes are TRBV15 and TRBJ2-7; D not resolved. CDR3 size: 14 residues. CDR1 LNHNV and CDR2 YYDKDF come from the germline V gene (reference sequence). The ends were cut back, 1 base at V and 0 bases at J, with 7 bases in the middle. The CDR3 nucleotides read TGTGCCACCAGCAGAGCACTCCTCTCCTACGAGCAGTACTTC. Translated, it gives CATSRALLSYEQYF.

V gene TRBV5-6 combines with J gene TRBJ2-1; TRBD1 matches 10 bases. CDR1 and CDR2 from the germline V gene are SGHDT and YYEEEE. V was pared by 4 bases and J by 7 bases, with 5 bases of the junction left unmatched. The CDR3 has 14 amino acids. The CDR3 protein is CASSRPDRGNEQFF. The CDR3 coding sequence is TGTGCCAGCAGCCGGCCGGACAGGGGGAATGAGCAGTTCTTC.

This sequence joins TRBV30 and TRBJ1-2; 8 bases map to TRBD1. This CDR3 comprises 13 residues. The V gene's germline CDR1 is GTSNPN and CDR2 SVGIG (reference sequence). V shed 4 bases and J 7 bases; nucleotides not matched to a gene: 8. This CDR3 reads CAWTTGAGAGYTF. The CDR3 DNA sequence: TGTGCCTGGACGACAGGGGCGGGAGCTGGCTACACCTTC.

CDR3 loop: CASSAYRGRYEQYF. For the CDR3, the DNA is TGTGCCAGCTCAGCATACAGGGGTAGGTACGAGCAGTACTTC. The rearrangement links TRBV18 to TRBJ2-7, with 7 bases fitting TRBD1. Germline-derived CDR1 and CDR2 are KGHSH and LQKENI. With 5 bases clipped from V and 4 bases from J, the junction kept 8 bases outside the gene matches. The CDR3 has 14 amino acids.

A single count supports this clone. The chain is built from TRBV5-3 and TRBJ2-3; 10 positions match TRBD2. Being an ORF, TRBV5-3 has a function that is uncertain. The CDR3 totals 17 residues. Trimming cost V 0 bases and J 1 base; bases outside gene matches: 5. CDR3 region: CARSLEREGLCTDTQYF. As DNA, the CDR3 is TGTGCCAGAAGCTTGGAGCGGGAGGGCCTTTGCACAGATACGCAGTATTTT.

The rearrangement uses TRBV29-1 and TRBJ1-3; a weak D match, TRBD1 (5 bases). The CDR3 sequence is 13 residues long. Germline lookup yields CDR1 SQVTM and CDR2 ANQGSEA. Trimming removed 8 bases at V and 2 bases at J, with 13 bases between. The DNA of the CDR3 is TGCAGCATCTCGGGGGGGACTGGAAACACCATATATTTT. Its translation is CSISGGTGNTIYF.

This clone was recorded once. CDR3 in amino acids: CASSPRQRTDRNEQFF. For the CDR3, the DNA is TGTGCCAGCTCACCCCGCCAGCGAACCGACCGCAATGAGCAGTTCTTC. V usage is TRBV18 and J usage is TRBJ2-1, with D unclear. The germline V gene encodes CDR1 KGHSH and CDR2 LQKENI. Trimming removed 3 bases at V and 6 bases at J, with 18 bases between. The CDR3 consists of 16 residues. The full variable domain, its missing parts supplied by reference TRBV18 and TRBJ2-1, is NAGVMQNPRHLVRRRGQEARLRCSPMKGHSHVYWYRQLPEEGLKFMVYLQKENIIDESGMPKERFSAEFPKEGPSILRIQQVVRGDSAAYFCASSPRQRTDRNEQFFGPGTRLTVL.

The chain couples TRBV6-4 to TRBJ2-3; D is uncertain. Germline CDR1 and CDR2: MRHNA and SNTAGT. The CDR3 has 14 residues. The ends were cut back, 0 bases at V and 2 bases at J, with 6 bases in the middle. The CDR3 DNA reads as TGTGCCAGCAGTGACTCGGCCTCCACAGATACGCAGTATTTT. It yields the protein CASSDSASTDTQYF.

The V gene is TRBV30, the J gene TRBJ2-5, with D hard to call. This CDR3 contains 13 residues. CDR1 and CDR2 (germline): GTSNPN, SVGIG (reference sequence). Between the trimmed V and J ends, which lost 0 bases and 3 bases, there was a span of 8 bases. In DNA, the CDR3 is TGTGCCTGGAGTGTACACCAGAAAGAGACCCAGTACTTC. Translated: CAWSVHQKETQYF.

V usage is TRBV7-2 and J usage is TRBJ2-7; TRBD2 matches 7 bases. Germline CDR1 reads SGHTA; CDR2 reads FQGNSA. The CDR3 sequence is 15 residues long. V lost 0 bases and J lost 3; bases outside the gene matches: 5. CDR3 nucleotide sequence: TGTGCCAGCAGCTTAGCGGCGGGAGAGGTCTACGAGCAGTACTTC. This translates into CASSLAAGEVYEQYF.

The chain carries TRBV11-2 and TRBJ2-3; D call uncertain. Germline values: CDR1 SGHAT, CDR2 FQNNGV. Trimming shortened V by 2 bases and J by 6 bases, and 6 bases separated the two germline ends. The CDR3 totals 12 residues. CDR3 coding DNA: TGTGCCAGCAGCTTACTGGAGGATACGCAGTATTTT. Translating it yields CASSLLEDTQYF.

This chain links TRBV10-3 with TRBJ2-5, with TRBD1 as a possible D gene (6 bases). CDR3 length: 15 amino acids. Per germline, CDR1 ENHRY and CDR2 SYGVKD. Trimming took 3 bases from V and 4 from J, leaving 15 bases between them. The CDR3 DNA follows: TGTGCCATCAGTGAACCAGGGGTACCTCGAGAGACCCAGTACTTC. It codes for CAISEPGVPRETQYF.

This clone showed up just once. V is TRBV7-2 and J is TRBJ2-5; 9 bases fit TRBD2. Germline assignment: CDR1 SGHTA and CDR2 FQGNSA. The CDR3 runs 15 residues. J lost 5 bases, V lost 4 bases, and 8 bases had no gene match. CDR3 loop: CASSSGTSREETQYF. DNA of the CDR3: TGTGCCAGCAGCTCGGGGACTAGCAGGGAGGAGACCCAGTACTTC.

The sample holds one count of this clone. The V gene is TRBV9, the J gene TRBJ2-3; 10 bases line up with TRBD1. Germline CDR1 is SGDLS and CDR2 is YYNGEE. With V trimmed by 4 bases and J by 2 bases, 4 bases remained unmatched. This CDR3 has 15 residues. The CDR3 DNA follows: TGTGCCAGCAGCCAGGGACAGGGGCACACAGATACGCAGTATTTT. Translated: CASSQGQGHTDTQYF.